This T cell receptor beta chain was recovered during a study of blood T cells in healthy people across ages. Study results and caveats: Total diversity from one million sequenced T cells was likely underestimated. Observed TCR beta diversity per million T cells went down as age went up. This fall followed a roughly linear course with age.

As for this clonotype: The antigen is undetermined.

Isolation yielded PBMCs, at least 7 million per sample, in every case. Samples each had at least 5 micrograms of total RNA extracted. The second PCR ran about 6 to 12 cycles with a sample-barcoded 5' primer and J-beta primers. TCRdb recomputed calls from the 5' RACE reads with MiXCR, one row per CDR3 protein. The repertoire holds fewer than 2,000,000 distinct CDR3 sequences, with 39% as singletons. Sample: blood. The clonotype originates from a human donor in good health.

The DNA for the CDR3 is TGTGCCAGCAGCTTAATCTCATACGGAACTAATGAAAAACTGTTTTTT. Translating it yields CASSLISYGTNEKLFF. This chain links TRBV7-8 with TRBJ1-4, with unresolved D. The germline V gene has CDR1 SGHVS and CDR2 FQNEAQ. V lost 2 bases and J 1 base, leaving 11 bases between the germline ends. The CDR3 runs 16 residues.